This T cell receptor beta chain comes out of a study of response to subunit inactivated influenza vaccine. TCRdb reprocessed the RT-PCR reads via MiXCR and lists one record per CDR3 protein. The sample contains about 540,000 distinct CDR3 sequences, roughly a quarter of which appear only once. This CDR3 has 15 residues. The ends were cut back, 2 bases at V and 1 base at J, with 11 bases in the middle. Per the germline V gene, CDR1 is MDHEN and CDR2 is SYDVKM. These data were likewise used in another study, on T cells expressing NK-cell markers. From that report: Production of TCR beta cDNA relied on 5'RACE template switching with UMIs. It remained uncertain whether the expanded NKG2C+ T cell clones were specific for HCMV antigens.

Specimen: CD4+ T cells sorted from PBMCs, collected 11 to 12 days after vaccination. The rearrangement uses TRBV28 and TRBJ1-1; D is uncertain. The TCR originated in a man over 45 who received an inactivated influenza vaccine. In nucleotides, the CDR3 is TGTGCCAGCAGTTTAAGGTCAGGAGCGAACACTGAAGCTTTCTTT. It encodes CASSLRSGANTEAFF.